The clone carrying this TCR beta chain turned up a few times. The antigen is undetermined. Trimming took 0 bases from V and 3 from J, leaving 14 bases between them. The CDR3 has 16 residues. Germline V CDR1 and CDR2: DFQATT, SNEGSKA (reference sequence). These data are taken from a study of identical twins. From the 5' RACE reads, TCRdb called clonotypes with MiXCR, one entry per CDR3 protein. The sample lists fewer than 250,000 distinct CDR3 sequences; approximately 8% were seen once. Study conclusions and caveats: Memory repertoires lacked the insertion deficit that abundant cord blood beta clonotypes showed. Excess twin sharing in beta out-of-frame sequences was weaker. Those out-of-frame alpha sequences shared by twins showed an excess of low generation probability.

These data were also filed under a second study, of yellow fever vaccine responses in identical twins. That investigation notes: Reported findings indicate that twins' vaccine T cell responses seemed partially convergent, partially personalized.

The sample consisted of CD8+ T cells sorted from blood. This sequence was found in a woman aged 18-29 years in good health. V and J are TRBV20-1 and TRBJ2-2; D might be TRBD1 or TRBD2, each matching 5 bases. The DNA for the CDR3 is TGCAGTGCTAGAGATGAGGGCAGGGTGCACACCGGGGAGCTGTTTTTT. Translated, it gives CSARDEGRVHTGELFF.